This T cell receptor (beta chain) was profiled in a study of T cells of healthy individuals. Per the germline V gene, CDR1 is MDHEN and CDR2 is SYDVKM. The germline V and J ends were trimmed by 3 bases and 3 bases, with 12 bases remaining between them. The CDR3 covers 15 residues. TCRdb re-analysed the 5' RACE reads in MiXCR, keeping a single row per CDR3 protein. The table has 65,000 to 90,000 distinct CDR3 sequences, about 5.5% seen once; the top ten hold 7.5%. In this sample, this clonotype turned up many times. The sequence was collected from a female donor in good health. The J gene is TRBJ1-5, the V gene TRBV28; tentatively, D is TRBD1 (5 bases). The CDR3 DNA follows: TGTGCCAGCAGTTTCCCTCCAGGGCTCAATCAGCCCCAGCATTTT. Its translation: CASSFPPGLNQPQHF.